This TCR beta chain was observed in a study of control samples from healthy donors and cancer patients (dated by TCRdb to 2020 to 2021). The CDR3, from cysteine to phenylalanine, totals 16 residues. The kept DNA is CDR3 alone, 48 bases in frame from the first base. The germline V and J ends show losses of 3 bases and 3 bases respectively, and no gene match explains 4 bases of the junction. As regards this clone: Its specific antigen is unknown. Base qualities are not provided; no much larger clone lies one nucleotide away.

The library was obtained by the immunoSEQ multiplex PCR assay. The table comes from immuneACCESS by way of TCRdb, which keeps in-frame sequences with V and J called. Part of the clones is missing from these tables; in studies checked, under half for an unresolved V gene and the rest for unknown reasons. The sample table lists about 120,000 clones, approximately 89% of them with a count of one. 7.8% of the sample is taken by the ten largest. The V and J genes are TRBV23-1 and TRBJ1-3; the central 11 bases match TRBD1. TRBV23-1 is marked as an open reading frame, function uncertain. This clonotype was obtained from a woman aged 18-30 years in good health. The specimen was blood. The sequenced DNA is TGCGCCAGCAGTCAGTCGGACAGGGGGCTTGGAAACACCATATATTTT. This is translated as CASSQSDRGLGNTIYF.